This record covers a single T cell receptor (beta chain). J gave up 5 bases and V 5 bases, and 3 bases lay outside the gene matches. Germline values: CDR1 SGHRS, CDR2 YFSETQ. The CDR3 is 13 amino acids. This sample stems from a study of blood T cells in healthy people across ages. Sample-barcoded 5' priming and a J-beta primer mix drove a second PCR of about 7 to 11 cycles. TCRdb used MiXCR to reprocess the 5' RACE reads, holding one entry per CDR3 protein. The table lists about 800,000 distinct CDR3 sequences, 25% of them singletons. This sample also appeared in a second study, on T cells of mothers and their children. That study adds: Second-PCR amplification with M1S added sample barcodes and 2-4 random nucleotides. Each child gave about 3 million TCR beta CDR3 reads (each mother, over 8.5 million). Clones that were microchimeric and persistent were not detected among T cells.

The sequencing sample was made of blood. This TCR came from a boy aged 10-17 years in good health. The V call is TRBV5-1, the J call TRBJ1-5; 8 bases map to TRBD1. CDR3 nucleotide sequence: TGCGCCAGCAGACCGGACAGGGATCAGCCCCAGCATTTT. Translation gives CASRPDRDQPQHF.